This record covers a single T cell receptor (beta chain). Treatment reported: 15 to 20 received Ad26.COV2.S at low or high dose, single or two shots; several received placebo; per-sample allocation not given. Repertoires come from day 63 after the first vaccine or placebo injection. Trimming at V came to 5 bases and at J to 7 bases, leaving 7 bases not matched to a gene. This CDR3 has 15 residues. Germline CDR1 and CDR2: SGHTA and FQGNSA. The data were obtained in a study of Ad26.COV2.S vaccination and SARS-CoV-2 variants. Profiled with immunoSEQ multiplex PCR; TCRdb holds only in-frame clones, not every one. The data show roughly 500,000 clones, roughly 87% seen once.

The V and J genes are TRBV7-2 and TRBJ1-6; 8 bases line up with TRBD1. The material sequenced was peripheral blood, taken in a trial of Ad26.COV2.S vaccine versus placebo. The receptor's source is a person aged 18-60 years who received the Ad26.COV2.S COVID-19 vaccine or a placebo. DNA of the CDR3: TGTGCCAGCAGCCCCAGGACAGGGTGGAATTCACCCCTCCACTTT. Its translation is CASSPRTGWNSPLHF.